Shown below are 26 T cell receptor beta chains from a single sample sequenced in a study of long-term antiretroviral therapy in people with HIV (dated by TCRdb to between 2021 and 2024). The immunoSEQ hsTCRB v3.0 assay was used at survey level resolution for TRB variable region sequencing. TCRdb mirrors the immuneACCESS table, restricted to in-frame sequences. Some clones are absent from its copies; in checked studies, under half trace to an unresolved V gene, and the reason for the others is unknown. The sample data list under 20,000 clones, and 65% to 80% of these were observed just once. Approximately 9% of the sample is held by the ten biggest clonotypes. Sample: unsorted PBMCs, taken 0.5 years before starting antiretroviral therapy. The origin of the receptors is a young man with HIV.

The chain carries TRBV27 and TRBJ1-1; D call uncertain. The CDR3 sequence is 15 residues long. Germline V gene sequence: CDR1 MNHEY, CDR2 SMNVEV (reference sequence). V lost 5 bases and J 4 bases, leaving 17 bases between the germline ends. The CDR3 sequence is CASSDGVAGGTEAFF. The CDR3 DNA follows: TGTGCCAGCAGTGACGGGGTCGCGGGCGGCACTGAAGCTTTCTTT.

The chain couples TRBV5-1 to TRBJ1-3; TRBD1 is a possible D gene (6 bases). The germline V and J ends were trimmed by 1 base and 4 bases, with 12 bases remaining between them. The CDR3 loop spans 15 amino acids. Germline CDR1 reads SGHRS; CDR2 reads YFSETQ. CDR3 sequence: CASSLSFGGGNTIYF. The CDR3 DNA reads TGCGCCAGCAGCTTGTCGTTCGGGGGCGGAAACACCATATATTTT.

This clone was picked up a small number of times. CDR3 in DNA: TGTGCCAGCAGCTTGGCTGCCTATGGCTACACCTTC. It encodes CASSLAAYGYTF. The gene calls are TRBV5-6 and TRBJ1-2; D is unclear. The V and J ends lost 0 bases and 4 bases respectively, with 4 bases between them. This CDR3 comprises 12 residues. The germline V gene encodes CDR1 SGHDT and CDR2 YYEEEE.

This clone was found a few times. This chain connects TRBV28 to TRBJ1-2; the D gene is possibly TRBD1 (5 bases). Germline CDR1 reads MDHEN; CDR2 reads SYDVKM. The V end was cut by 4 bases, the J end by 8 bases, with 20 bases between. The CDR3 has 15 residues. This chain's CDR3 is CASSSFLWQGQGYTF. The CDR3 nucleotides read TGTGCCAGCAGTTCGTTTCTGTGGCAGGGTCAGGGCTACACCTTC.

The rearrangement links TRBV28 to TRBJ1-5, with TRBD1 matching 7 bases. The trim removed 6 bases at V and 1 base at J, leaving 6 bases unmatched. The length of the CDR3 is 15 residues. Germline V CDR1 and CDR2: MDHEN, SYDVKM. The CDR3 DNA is TGTGCCAGCAGCTCCCAAGGGGGCAGCAATCAGCCCCAGCATTTT. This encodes CASSSQGGSNQPQHF.

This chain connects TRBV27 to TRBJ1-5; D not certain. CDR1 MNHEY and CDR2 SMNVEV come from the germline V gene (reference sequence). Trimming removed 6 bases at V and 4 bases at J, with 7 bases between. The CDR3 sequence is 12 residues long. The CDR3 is CASSTRNQPQHF. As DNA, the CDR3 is TGTGCCAGCAGCACTCGGAATCAGCCCCAGCATTTT.

The CDR3 nucleotides read TGTGCCAGCAGGATTGAACCTACCGTAGGCTACACCTTC. It codes for CASRIEPTVGYTF. The V and J genes are TRBV5-5 and TRBJ1-2; D gene uncertain. Germline loops: CDR1 SGHKS, CDR2 YYEKEE (reference sequence). The CDR3 spans 13 residues. V lost 5 bases and J 8 bases, leaving 16 bases between the germline ends.

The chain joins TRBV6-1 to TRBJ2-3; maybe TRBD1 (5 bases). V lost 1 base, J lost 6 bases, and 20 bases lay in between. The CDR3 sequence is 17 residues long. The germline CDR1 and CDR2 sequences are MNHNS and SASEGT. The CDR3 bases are TGTGCCAGCAGTGAAGATGGGCAGGGCCCCCTACACGATACGCAGTATTTT. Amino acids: CASSEDGQGPLHDTQYF.

CDR3 residues: CASSITGGDYEQYF. In DNA, the CDR3 is TGTGCCAGCAGTATAACAGGGGGTGACTACGAGCAGTACTTC. The chain uses TRBV27 and TRBJ2-7, with 8 bases that match TRBD1. CDR3 length equals 14 residues. Germline assignment: CDR1 MNHEY and CDR2 SMNVEV (reference sequence). V shed 5 bases and J 3 bases; nucleotides not matched to a gene: 6.

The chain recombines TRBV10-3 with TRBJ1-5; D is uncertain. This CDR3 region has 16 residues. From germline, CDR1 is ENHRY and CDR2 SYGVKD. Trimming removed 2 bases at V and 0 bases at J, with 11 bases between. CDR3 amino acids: CAISEAYRHSNQPQHF. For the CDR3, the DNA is TGTGCCATCAGTGAGGCTTACAGACATAGCAATCAGCCCCAGCATTTT.

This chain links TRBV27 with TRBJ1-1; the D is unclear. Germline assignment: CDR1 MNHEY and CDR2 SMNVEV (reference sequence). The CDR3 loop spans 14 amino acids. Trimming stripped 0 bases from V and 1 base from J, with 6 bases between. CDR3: CASSLSHRNTEAFF. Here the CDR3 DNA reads TGTGCCAGCAGTTTATCGCACAGGAACACTGAAGCTTTCTTT.

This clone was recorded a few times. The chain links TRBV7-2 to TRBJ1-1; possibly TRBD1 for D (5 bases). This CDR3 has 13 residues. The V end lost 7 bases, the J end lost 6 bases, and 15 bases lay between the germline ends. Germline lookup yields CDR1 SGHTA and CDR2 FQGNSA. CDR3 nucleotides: TGTGCCAGCACCGGCCCCGGCAGGGCTGAAGCTTTCTTT. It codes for CASTGPGRAEAFF.

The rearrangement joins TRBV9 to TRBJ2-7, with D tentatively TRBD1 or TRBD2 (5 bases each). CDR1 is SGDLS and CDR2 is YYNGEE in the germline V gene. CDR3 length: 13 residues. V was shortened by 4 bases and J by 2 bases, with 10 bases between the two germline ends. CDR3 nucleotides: TGTGCCAGCAGCCCCTCGGGGCCCTACGAGCAGTACTTC. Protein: CASSPSGPYEQYF. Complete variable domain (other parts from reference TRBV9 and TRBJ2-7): DSGVTQTPKHLITATGQRVTLRCSPRSGDLSVYWYQQSLDQGLQFLIQYYNGEERAKGNILERFSAQQFPDLHSELNLSSLELGDSALYFCASSPSGPYEQYFGPGTRLTVT.

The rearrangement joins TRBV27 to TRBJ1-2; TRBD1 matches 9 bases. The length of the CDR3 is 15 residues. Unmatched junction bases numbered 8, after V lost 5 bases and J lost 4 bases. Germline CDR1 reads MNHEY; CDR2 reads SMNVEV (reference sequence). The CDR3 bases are TGTGCCAGCAGTCCCACAGGGGGCCCGGTCTATGGCTACACCTTC. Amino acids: CASSPTGGPVYGYTF.

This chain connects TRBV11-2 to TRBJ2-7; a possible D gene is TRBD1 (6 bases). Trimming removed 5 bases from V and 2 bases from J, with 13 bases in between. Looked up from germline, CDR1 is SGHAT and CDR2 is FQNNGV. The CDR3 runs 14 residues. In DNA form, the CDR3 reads TGTGCCAGCAGCCCTCGACAGGCAACCTACGAGCAGTACTTC. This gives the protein CASSPRQATYEQYF.

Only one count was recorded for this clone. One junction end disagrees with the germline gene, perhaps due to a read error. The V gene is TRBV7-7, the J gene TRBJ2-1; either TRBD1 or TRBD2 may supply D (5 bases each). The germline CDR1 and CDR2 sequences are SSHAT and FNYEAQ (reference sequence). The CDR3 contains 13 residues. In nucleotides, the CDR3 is TGTGCTAGCAGCCCAAGGACCGAGGGGGAGCAGTTCTTC. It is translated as CASSPRTEGEQFF. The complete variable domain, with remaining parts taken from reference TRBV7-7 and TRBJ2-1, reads GAGVSQSPRYKVTKRGQDVTLRCDPISSHATLYWYQQALGQGPEFLTYFNYEAQPDKSGLPSDRFSAERPEGSISTLTIQRTEQRDSAMYRCASSPRTEGEQFFGPGTRLTVL.

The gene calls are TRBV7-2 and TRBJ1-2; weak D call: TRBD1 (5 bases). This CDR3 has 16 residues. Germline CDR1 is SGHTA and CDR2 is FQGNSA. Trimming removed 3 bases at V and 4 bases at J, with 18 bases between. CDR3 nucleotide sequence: TGTGCCAGCAGCTTCGGGACCCTACTAAGGGGCTATGGCTACACCTTC. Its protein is CASSFGTLLRGYGYTF.

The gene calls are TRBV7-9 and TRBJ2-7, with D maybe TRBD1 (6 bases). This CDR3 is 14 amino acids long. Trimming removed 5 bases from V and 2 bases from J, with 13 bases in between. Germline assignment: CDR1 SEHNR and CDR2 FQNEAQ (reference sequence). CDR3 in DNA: TGTGCCAGCAGCCCCCGGGACATCACCTACGAGCAGTACTTC. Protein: CASSPRDITYEQYF.

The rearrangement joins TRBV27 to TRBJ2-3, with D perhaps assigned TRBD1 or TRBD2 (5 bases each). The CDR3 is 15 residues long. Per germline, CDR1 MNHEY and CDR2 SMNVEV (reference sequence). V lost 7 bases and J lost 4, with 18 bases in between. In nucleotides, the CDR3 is TGTGCCAGCACTGCGGGCCCTAGAGGGGCAGATACGCAGTATTTT. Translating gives CASTAGPRGADTQYF.

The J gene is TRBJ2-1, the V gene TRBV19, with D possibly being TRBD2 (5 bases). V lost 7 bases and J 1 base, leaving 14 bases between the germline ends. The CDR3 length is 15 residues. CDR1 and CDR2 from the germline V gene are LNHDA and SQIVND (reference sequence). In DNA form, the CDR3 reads TGTGCCAGTAAGACGTCCAGCGGATCCTACAATGAGCAGTTCTTC. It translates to CASKTSSGSYNEQFF.

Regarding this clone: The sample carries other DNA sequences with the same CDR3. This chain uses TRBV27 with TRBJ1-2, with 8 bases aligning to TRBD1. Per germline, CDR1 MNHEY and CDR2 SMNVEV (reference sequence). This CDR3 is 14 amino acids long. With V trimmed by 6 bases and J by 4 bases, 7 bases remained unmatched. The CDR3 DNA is TGTGCCAGCAGGGGTCAGGGGGCTGGCTATGGCTACACCTTC. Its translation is CASRGQGAGYGYTF.

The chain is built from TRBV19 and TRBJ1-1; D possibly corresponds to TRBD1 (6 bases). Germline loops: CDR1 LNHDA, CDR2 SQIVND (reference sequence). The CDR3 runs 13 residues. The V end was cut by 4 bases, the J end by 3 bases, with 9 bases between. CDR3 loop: CASSSQGYTEAFF. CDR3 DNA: TGTGCCAGTAGTAGCCAGGGGTACACTGAAGCTTTCTTT.

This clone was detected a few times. The CDR3 bases are TGTGCCAGCAGTGAAGCACAGGGCTCCTACAATGAGCAGTTCTTC. This encodes CASSEAQGSYNEQFF. The V gene is TRBV6-1, the J gene TRBJ2-1, with a possible D match to TRBD1 (6 bases). Trimming shortened V by 0 bases and J by 0 bases, and 6 bases separated the two germline ends. Germline V CDR1 and CDR2: MNHNS, SASEGT. This CDR3 is 15 amino acids long.

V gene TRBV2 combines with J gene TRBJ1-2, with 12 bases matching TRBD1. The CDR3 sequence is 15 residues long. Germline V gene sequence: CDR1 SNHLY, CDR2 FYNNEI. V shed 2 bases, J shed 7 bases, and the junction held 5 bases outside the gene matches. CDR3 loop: CASSETGTGGGGYTF. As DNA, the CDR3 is TGTGCCAGCAGTGAAACCGGGACAGGGGGCGGTGGCTACACCTTC.

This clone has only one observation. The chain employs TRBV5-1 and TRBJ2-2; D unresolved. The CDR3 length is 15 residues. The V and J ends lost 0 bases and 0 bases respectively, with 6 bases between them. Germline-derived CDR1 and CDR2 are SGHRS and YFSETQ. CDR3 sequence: CASSLVQTNTGELFF. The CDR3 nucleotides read TGCGCCAGCAGCTTGGTTCAGACGAACACCGGGGAGCTGTTTTTT.

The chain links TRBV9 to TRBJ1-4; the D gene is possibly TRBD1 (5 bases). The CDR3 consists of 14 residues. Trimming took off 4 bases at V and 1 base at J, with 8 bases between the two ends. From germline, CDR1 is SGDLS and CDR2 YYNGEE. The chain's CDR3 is CASSPGLTNEKLFF. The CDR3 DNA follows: TGTGCCAGCAGCCCAGGGTTAACTAATGAAAAACTGTTTTTT.